This entry features one TCR beta chain sequence. TCRdb passed the RACE reads through MiXCR, listing each CDR3 protein once. Among under 300,000 distinct CDR3 sequences, 7.5% to 10% were seen once, and the ten largest hold 2% to 3%. This specimen comes from a study of human T cells and chemical hapten exposure. About the research overall: Per-sample TCR yield variability stemmed mainly from small pooled library volume differences.

Stated time point: pre-sensitization, week 0. The sample's treatment: therapeutic diphenylcyclopropenone sensitization with weekly scalp DPC. From whole blood left unfractionated, total RNA was extracted. This clonotype originated in a woman aged 40-49 years with alopecia areata. Some clones in this sample may be carry-over from other donors' samples. The specimen comprised whole blood, sampled in connection with sensitization to the hapten diphenylcyclopropenone (DPC).

CDR3 in amino acids: CASSLLRDPAQETQYF. CDR3 nucleotides: TGTGCCAGCAGCTTACTCAGGGACCCGGCCCAAGAGACCCAGTACTTC. The J gene is TRBJ2-5, the V gene TRBV7-8; D may be TRBD1 or TRBD2 (5 bases each). Trimming removed 2 bases at V and 1 base at J, with 14 bases between. The CDR3 is made up of 16 amino acids. CDR1 is SGHVS, CDR2 FQNEAQ, per germline.